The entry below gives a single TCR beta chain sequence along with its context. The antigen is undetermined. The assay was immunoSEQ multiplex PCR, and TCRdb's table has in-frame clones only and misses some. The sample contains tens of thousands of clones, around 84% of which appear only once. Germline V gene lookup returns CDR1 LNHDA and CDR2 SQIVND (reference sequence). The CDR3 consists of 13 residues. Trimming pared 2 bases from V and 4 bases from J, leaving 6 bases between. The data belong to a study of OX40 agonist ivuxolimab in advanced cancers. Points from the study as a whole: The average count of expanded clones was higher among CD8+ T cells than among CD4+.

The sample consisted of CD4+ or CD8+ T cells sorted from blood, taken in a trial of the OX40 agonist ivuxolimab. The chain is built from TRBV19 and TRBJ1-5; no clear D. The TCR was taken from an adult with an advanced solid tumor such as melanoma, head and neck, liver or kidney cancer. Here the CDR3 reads CASSIQINQPQHF. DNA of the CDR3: TGTGCCAGTAGTATACAGATTAATCAGCCCCAGCATTTT.